The clone carrying this T cell receptor beta chain was detected ten times or more. Moderately to severely active ophthalmopathy under 3 months, CAS at least 3, NOSPECS at least 4. Other autoimmune diseases, uncontrolled infections, pregnancy or lactation ruled patients out of participation. It was from about 9.1 ml of fresh peripheral blood that the PBMCs came. The study amplified TCR beta CDR3 regions using RNA transcripts. Amplification began with first-round RT-PCR using HTBI primers, then second-round multiplex PCR was performed. TCRdb processed the multiplex PCR reads anew with MiXCR; each CDR3 protein has one entry. The table includes about 340,000 distinct CDR3 sequences, roughly 17% detected once. This sample is drawn from a study of Graves' ophthalmopathy and Graves' hyperthyroidism. Study at large: Peripheral blood was collected at initial diagnosis, before any treatment.

CDR3 length equals 15 residues. Germline lookup yields CDR1 SEHNR and CDR2 FQNEAQ (reference sequence). Trimming shortened V by 4 bases and J by 0 bases, and 10 bases separated the two germline ends. The chain is built from TRBV7-9 and TRBJ1-5; perhaps TRBD1 as D (5 bases). This receptor was obtained from an adult man with Graves' ophthalmopathy. Sequencing input: peripheral blood. CDR3: CASSSQGLSNQPQHF. CDR3 bases: TGTGCCAGCAGCTCTCAGGGTCTTAGCAATCAGCCCCAGCATTTT.